The clone carrying this T cell receptor beta chain was found once. Antigen unknown. Data came from immunoSEQ multiplex PCR; TCRdb stores just in-frame clones and leaves some out. The sample has 100,000 to 150,000 clones; roughly 90% are singletons. The data were taken from a study of T cell responses to AZD1222 COVID-19 vaccine. Whole-study results and caveats: The study found vaccine-associated CD4 TCRs spanning spike, dominant at 160-218 and 743-854. Just six AZD1222 recipients were seropositive at baseline.

CDR3 length: 14 residues. CDR1 is MNHEY and CDR2 is SVGAGI in the germline V gene. V was pared by 3 bases and J by 4 bases, with 2 bases of the junction left unmatched. The chain employs TRBV6-5 and TRBJ2-1; 8 positions agree with TRBD2. This clonotype was sampled from an adult in good health. Material: peripheral blood, obtained on day 0 of AZD1222 vaccination. This chain's CDR3 is CASSYTSGYNEQFF. For the CDR3, the DNA is TGTGCCAGCAGTTATACTAGCGGATACAATGAGCAGTTCTTC.